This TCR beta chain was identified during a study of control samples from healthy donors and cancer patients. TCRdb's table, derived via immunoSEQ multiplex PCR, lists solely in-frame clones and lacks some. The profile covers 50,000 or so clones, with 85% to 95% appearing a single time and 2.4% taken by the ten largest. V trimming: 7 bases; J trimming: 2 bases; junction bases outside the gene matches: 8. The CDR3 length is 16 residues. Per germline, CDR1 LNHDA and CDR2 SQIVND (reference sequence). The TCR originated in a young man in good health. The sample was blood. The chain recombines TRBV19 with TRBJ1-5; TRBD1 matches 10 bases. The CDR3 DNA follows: TGTGCCAGTAATGACAGGGGGCTGGTGGGCAATCAGCCCCAGCATTTT. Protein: CASNDRGLVGNQPQHF.